This T cell receptor (beta chain) was recorded in a study of blood T cells in healthy people across ages. A J-beta primer mix and a sample-barcoded 5' primer were used in a second PCR of about 7 to 12 cycles. TCRdb itself ran the 5' RACE reads through MiXCR, one entry per CDR3 protein. The sample has hundreds of thousands of distinct CDR3 sequences, about 25% seen once. Germline assignment: CDR1 MNHEY and CDR2 SVGEGT. Trimming removed 2 bases from V and 2 bases from J, with 15 bases in between. The CDR3 covers 16 residues. Every participating donor contributed 7.5 to 10 milliliters of peripheral blood through a draw. Another study also made use of these data, one on T cells of mothers and their children. This second study notes: Samples were obtained from a few healthy Caucasian mothers and their six children. Mothers yielded over 8 million CDR3 reads, children some 2.8 million each.

Sequenced input: blood. The TCR sequence derives from a boy aged 2 to 10 in good health. V is TRBV6-2 or TRBV6-3 and J is TRBJ2-5; TRBD2 is a possible D gene (6 bases). The CDR3 DNA reads TGTGCCAGCAGTTACACAGCCCCCGGGAGACAAGAGACCCAGTACTTC. This codes for CASSYTAPGRQETQYF.